Described below is a single T cell receptor (beta chain) sequence and its context. The record originates from a study of blood T cell repertoires in COVID-19. Study-level background: Samples came from the United States, Italy and Spain, spanning acute and convalescent COVID-19. T cells, B-cell-depleted T cells, or PBMCs provided the cDNA or gDNA that served as material.

V lost 3 bases, J lost 1 base, and 16 bases lay in between. This CDR3 is 16 amino acids long. The V gene's germline CDR1 is MGHDK and CDR2 SYGVNS. Profiled with immunoSEQ multiplex PCR; TCRdb holds only in-frame clones, not every one. The sample yields about 270,000 clones, around 86% seen once. The study drew participants aged about 18 to 90 years from approximately 23 US areas. Participants' own reports of clinical history determined their cohort assignment. V is TRBV25-1 and J is TRBJ2-7; maybe TRBD1 (6 bases). This receptor was obtained from a woman under 30 who had recovered from COVID-19. Material for sequencing was PBMCs or T cells enriched from blood (not recorded which). The CDR3 region is CASSDSHETGSYEQYF. DNA for the CDR3: TGTGCCAGCAGTGACAGTCACGAGACAGGATCCTACGAGCAGTACTTC.